Included here is one T cell receptor beta chain sequence, with context. Its cognate antigen is unknown. This specimen comes from a study of cytomegalovirus exposure and HLA in healthy donors. Study observations and caveats: In presence/absence analyses, roughly uniform sequencing depth across donors was assumed. The availability of immune exposure information extended only to CMV serostatus.

The CDR3 consists of 14 residues. The V and J ends lost 4 bases and 3 bases, in that order; junction bases with no gene match: 2. The germline CDR1 and CDR2 sequences are SGHNT and YYREEE (reference sequence). The PCR made use of 60 Vbeta and 13 Jbeta primers. Assay: immunoSEQ multiplex PCR; the TCRdb copy retains only in-frame clones and omits some. This listing includes 80,000 or so clones. Material: PBMCs. The chain joins TRBV5-4 to TRBJ2-7; TRBD2 agrees at 12 bases. This sequence originates from a man between 50 and 59 years old in good health and CMV-seropositive. In nucleotides, the CDR3 is TGTGCCAGCAGCCCGGGACTAGCGGGCTACGAGCAGTACTTC. Its protein product is CASSPGLAGYEQYF.